The entry below describes one T cell receptor (beta chain). The data derive from a study of regulatory T cells in long-lasting Graves disease. Time point noted: persistent/refractory GD, antithyroid drugs over 5 years with positive TRAb. Making the TCR library involved RNA that had been extracted from PBMCs. Investigators prepared the TCR beta libraries by applying iRepertoire HTBI primers and Arm-PCR of CDR3 regions. TCRdb re-called the multiplex PCR reads with MiXCR, one entry per CDR3 protein. The sample lists a few hundred thousand distinct CDR3 sequences, 23% occurring once. The clonotype was recovered from a female donor with Graves disease. The input for sequencing was peripheral blood mononuclear cells (PBMCs), taken when the disease was refractory, from a patient treated with antithyroid drugs.

CDR3: CASIASGSEDTQYF. CDR3 in DNA: TGTGCCAGCATCGCCAGCGGGAGTGAGGATACGCAGTATTTT. The gene calls are TRBV6-2 or TRBV6-3 and TRBJ2-3; 8 bases match TRBD2. The V and J ends lost 7 bases and 6 bases, in that order; junction bases with no gene match: 9. CDR3 length: 14 residues. Germline V gene sequence: CDR1 MNHEY, CDR2 SVGEGT.